This T cell receptor beta chain came from a study of blood T cell repertoires in COVID-19. Study at large: Researchers got acute and convalescent COVID-19 samples from the United States, Italy and Spain. T cells, B-cell-depleted T cells, or PBMCs provided the cDNA or gDNA that served as material.

Looked up from germline, CDR1 is SGHRS and CDR2 is YFSETQ. The CDR3 covers 13 residues. The V gene lost 5 bases and the J gene lost 3 bases, with 10 bases spanning the gap. As originally analysed: From reference gene primer amplification, estimates of nucleated cell counts were derived. Sequencing used immunoSEQ multiplex PCR; TCRdb keeps in-frame clones, though not all of them. The V and J calls and the clone size are those of that table, but D and trimming were determined from the DNA. The table includes 30,000 to 35,000 clones, roughly 85% detected once. The TCR originated in an elderly man with active COVID-19. Specimen: peripheral blood. The chain recombines TRBV5-1 with TRBJ2-3; D is uncertain. CDR3 loop: CASRADRTDTQYF. Here the CDR3 DNA reads TGCGCCAGCAGGGCGGATCGGACAGATACGCAGTATTTT.